A selection of T cell receptor beta chains follows, all from one sample in a study of T cell responses to AZD1222 COVID-19 vaccine. Libraries were prepared by immunoSEQ multiplex PCR; TCRdb keeps only in-frame clonotypes and omits some of them. The profile covers 100,000 to 150,000 clones, with around 83% appearing a single time and about 29% taken by the ten largest. The specimen comprised peripheral blood, sampled 28 days after the second AZD1222 dose. These receptors all come from an adult who received the AZD1222 COVID-19 vaccine. Each CDR3 is given with its conserved first and last residue. The D gene is left open where the match is weak. The listing skips clone size in some rows; elsewhere it reads once, few, many or a size class.

once,-,TRBJ1-2,TRBV9,CASSGASQSYGYTF,TGTGCCAGCAGCGGGGCCAGCCAAAGCTATGGCTACACCTTC
once,-,TRBJ1-1,TRBV10-1,CASRRDISTEAFF,TGCGCCAGCAGGAGGGACATCAGCACTGAAGCTTTCTTT
-,-,TRBJ2-5,TRBV7-6,CASSQGGPGGETQYF,TGTGCCAGCAGTCAGGGGGGGCCCGGGGGAGAGACCCAGTACTTC
-,-,TRBJ1-2,TRBV2,CASSEVEGWGYTF,TGTGCCAGCAGTGAAGTGGAGGGCTGGGGCTACACCTTC
-,-,TRBJ2-1,TRBV19,CASSVTVYNEQFF,TGTGCCAGTAGTGTGACAGTCTACAATGAGCAGTTCTTC
-,-,TRBJ1-5,TRBV19,CASSILELNQPQHF,TGTGCCAGTAGTATTCTAGAGTTAAATCAGCCCCAGCATTTT
-,-,TRBJ1-2,TRBV6-5,CASSYSTGYGYTF,TGTGCCAGCAGTTACTCGACCGGCTATGGCTACACCTTC
-,-,TRBJ1-2,TRBV11-2,CASSSVTTKRLTNYGYTF,TGTGCCAGCAGCTCTGTCACTACCAAAAGGTTAACTAACTATGGCTACACCTTC
once,TRBD1,TRBJ2-3,TRBV9,CASSSWTGTYTDTQYF,TGTGCCAGCAGCTCGTGGACAGGGACCTACACAGATACGCAGTATTTT
-,TRBD1,TRBJ1-6,TRBV7-2,CASSSNDRGRSPLHF,TGTGCCAGCAGCTCCAACGACAGGGGGCGGTCACCCCTCCACTTT
-,-,TRBJ1-1,TRBV11-3,CASSSGGIEAFF,TGTGCCAGCAGCTCCGGGGGGATTGAAGCTTTCTTT
-,-,TRBJ2-3,TRBV18,CASSSGLSGTDTQYF,TGTGCCAGCTCTTCCGGGCTAAGCGGCACAGATACGCAGTATTTT
-,TRBD1,TRBJ2-3,TRBV6-6,CASRQQGRKHTDTQYF,TGTGCCAGCAGGCAACAGGGGCGTAAACACACAGATACGCAGTATTTT
-,TRBD1,TRBJ1-1,TRBV29-1,CSVTGQANTEAFF,TGCAGCGTAACGGGACAGGCAAACACTGAAGCTTTCTTT